Below, 18 T cell receptor beta chains from the same sample are listed, as sequenced in a study of cytomegalovirus exposure and HLA in healthy donors. PCR employed 60 Vbeta and 13 Jbeta primers. Sequencing used immunoSEQ multiplex PCR; TCRdb keeps in-frame clones, though not all of them. In the table there are fewer than 45,000 clones, 90% to 95% of which are singletons. Sequencing used PBMCs. Receptors were obtained from a woman between 18 and 30 years old in good health and CMV-seronegative.

As concerns this clone: A junction end diverges from the germline sequence, so it may reflect a read error. The rearrangement joins TRBV18 to TRBJ1-4; 9 positions match TRBD1. Germline CDR1 is KGHSH and CDR2 is LQKENI. This CDR3 region has 14 residues. The CDR3 sequence is CASSLRPGQGGTHF. The CDR3 nucleotides read TGTGCCAGCTCGCTCCGACCGGGACAGGGTGGAACCCATTTT.

The chain has TRBV29-1 and TRBJ2-3; D unresolved. The length of the CDR3 is 12 residues. The germline gives CDR1 SQVTM, CDR2 ANQGSEA. The V gene lost 6 bases and the J gene lost 2 bases, with 9 bases spanning the gap. CDR3 loop: CSVESDTDTQYF. Here the CDR3 DNA reads TGCAGCGTCGAAAGCGACACAGATACGCAGTATTTT.

V and J are TRBV5-1 and TRBJ2-2; TRBD2 agrees at 13 bases. Trimming cost V 4 bases and J 4 bases; bases outside gene matches: 13. This CDR3 is built from 19 residues. Per the germline V gene, CDR1 is SGHRS and CDR2 is YFSETQ. The DNA for the CDR3 is TGCGCCAGCAGCCCCGGACTAGCGGGAGCGGGGTTCGTCACCGGGGAGCTGTTTTTT. Its translation is CASSPGLAGAGFVTGELFF.

The gene calls are TRBV28 and TRBJ2-1, with 11 bases matching TRBD2. The V gene's germline CDR1 is MDHEN and CDR2 SYDVKM. CDR3 size: 15 residues. V lost 2 bases and J lost 7; bases outside the gene matches: 4. CDR3 nucleotides: TGTGCCAGCAGTTTAGGGACTAGCGGACTTAATGAGCAGTTCTTC. Translated: CASSLGTSGLNEQFF.

This chain connects TRBV2 to TRBJ1-5; 7 positions agree with TRBD1. Germline assignment: CDR1 SNHLY and CDR2 FYNNEI. The CDR3 length is 13 residues. V lost 6 bases and J lost 6; bases outside the gene matches: 5. CDR3 nucleotides: TGTGCCAGCAGATCCGACAGGGCTCAGCCCCAGCATTTT. Amino acid sequence: CASRSDRAQPQHF.

V gene TRBV21-1 combines with J gene TRBJ2-1; the table's TRBD1 call for D was not verified on the DNA. TRBV21-1 is a documented pseudogene. This CDR3 is 14 amino acids long. The CDR3 reads CASSKGPGNNEQFF. CDR3 nucleotide sequence: TGTGCCAGCAGCAAAGGTCCAGGGAACAATGAGCAGTTCTTC.

The chain combines TRBV9 with TRBJ2-1, with 8 bases that match TRBD2. The CDR3 contains 16 residues. In germline, CDR1 is SGDLS, CDR2 YYNGEE. Trimming at V came to 4 bases and at J to 8 bases, leaving 14 bases not matched to a gene. CDR3 DNA: TGTGCCAGCAGCTCATGGACTAGCAGGAGAAAGGATGAGCAGTTCTTC. It is translated as CASSSWTSRRKDEQFF.

The CDR3 spells CASSWQGNSNQPQHF. The CDR3 DNA sequence: TGTGCCAGCAGTTGGCAGGGGAATAGCAATCAGCCCCAGCATTTT. This rearrangement joins TRBV27 to TRBJ1-5, with D maybe TRBD1 (6 bases). Deletions cut 4 bases from V and 0 bases from J, with 10 bases between. The CDR3 extends over 15 amino acids. Per germline, CDR1 MNHEY and CDR2 SMNVEV (reference sequence).

The chain joins TRBV7-3 to TRBJ2-1, with no clear D. This CDR3 has 13 residues. Between the trimmed V and J ends, which lost 1 base and 8 bases, there was a span of 9 bases. Looked up from germline, CDR1 is SGHTA and CDR2 is FQGTGA. In DNA, the CDR3 is TGTGCCAGCAGCTTAAGAGGTGGAGATGAGCAGTTCTTC. It translates to CASSLRGGDEQFF.

The chain is built from TRBV5-1 and TRBJ2-7, with a tentative D call TRBD2 (6 bases). The CDR3 is 12 amino acids. The germline V gene encodes CDR1 SGHRS and CDR2 YFSETQ. Trimming pared 1 base from V and 7 bases from J, leaving 9 bases between. Written as DNA, the CDR3 is TGCGCCAGCAGCTTGCGGGGGTTTGAGCAGTACTTC. It translates to CASSLRGFEQYF.

The genes are TRBV29-1 and TRBJ2-7; 8 bases align to TRBD1. J was trimmed by 0 bases and V by 5 bases; bases with no gene match: 15. Per germline, CDR1 SQVTM and CDR2 ANQGSEA. The CDR3 has 17 residues. This chain's CDR3 is CSVRLREFDRGSYEQYF. In DNA form, the CDR3 reads TGCAGCGTTCGCCTTCGAGAGTTCGACAGGGGCTCCTACGAGCAGTACTTC.

V usage is TRBV18 and J usage is TRBJ2-7; 10 positions match TRBD1. This CDR3 comprises 15 residues. Germline loops: CDR1 KGHSH, CDR2 LQKENI. The trim removed 2 bases at V and 4 bases at J, leaving 5 bases unmatched. The CDR3 DNA sequence: TGTGCCAGCTCACCAAGGGACAGGGGTTCATACGAGCAGTACTTC. Its protein is CASSPRDRGSYEQYF.

This clone was seen just once. The rearrangement links TRBV4-2 to TRBJ2-7; TRBD2 agrees at 14 bases. J gave up 6 bases and V 4 bases, and 11 bases lay outside the gene matches. The CDR3 spans 17 residues. Germline V gene sequence: CDR1 LGHNA, CDR2 YNFKEQ. The CDR3: CASSRGTSGSGGGEQYF. CDR3 DNA: TGTGCCAGCAGCCGAGGGACTAGCGGGAGCGGCGGCGGCGAGCAGTACTTC.

CDR3 coding DNA: TGTGCCAGCAGTGACGGTGCGGACTCCTACGAGCAGTACTTC. As protein: CASSDGADSYEQYF. This sequence joins TRBV2 and TRBJ2-7; D unclear. The CDR3 totals 14 residues. Per germline, CDR1 SNHLY and CDR2 FYNNEI. V lost 3 bases, J lost 0 bases, and 9 bases lay in between.

The chain recombines TRBV21-1 with TRBJ2-3; the table's D call of TRBD2 was not tested on the DNA. TRBV21-1 is marked as a pseudogene. CDR3 length: 19 residues. Written as DNA, the CDR3 is TGTGCCAGCAGCAAATATTCAGAGGGTCAGGAACCGAGCACAGATACGCAGTATTTT. Its protein is CASSKYSEGQEPSTDTQYF.

The rearrangement joins TRBV9 to TRBJ2-3; 8 bases line up with TRBD2. With 3 bases clipped from V and 4 bases from J, the junction kept 10 bases outside the gene matches. Germline values: CDR1 SGDLS, CDR2 YYNGEE. The CDR3 spans 16 residues. CDR3 protein: CASSATSGREADTQYF. In DNA form, the CDR3 reads TGTGCCAGCAGCGCGACGAGCGGGAGAGAGGCAGATACGCAGTATTTT.

The chain has TRBV7-3 and TRBJ2-3, with TRBD1 matching over 9 bases. The germline CDR1 and CDR2 sequences are SGHTA and FQGTGA. The CDR3 covers 14 residues. V shed 5 bases, J shed 3 bases, and the junction held 3 bases outside the gene matches. In DNA, the CDR3 is TGTGCCAGCAGCACCGGGACAGGGACAGATACGCAGTATTTT. Translation gives CASSTGTGTDTQYF.

The V gene is TRBV7-9, the J gene TRBJ2-7; D perhaps matches TRBD1 (5 bases). Trimming took 2 bases from V and 2 from J, leaving 10 bases between them. Germline V gene lookup returns CDR1 SEHNR and CDR2 FQNEAQ (reference sequence). The CDR3 sequence is 14 residues long. The CDR3 sequence is CASSLIQAPYEQYF. CDR3 in DNA: TGTGCCAGCAGCTTAATACAGGCACCCTACGAGCAGTACTTC.